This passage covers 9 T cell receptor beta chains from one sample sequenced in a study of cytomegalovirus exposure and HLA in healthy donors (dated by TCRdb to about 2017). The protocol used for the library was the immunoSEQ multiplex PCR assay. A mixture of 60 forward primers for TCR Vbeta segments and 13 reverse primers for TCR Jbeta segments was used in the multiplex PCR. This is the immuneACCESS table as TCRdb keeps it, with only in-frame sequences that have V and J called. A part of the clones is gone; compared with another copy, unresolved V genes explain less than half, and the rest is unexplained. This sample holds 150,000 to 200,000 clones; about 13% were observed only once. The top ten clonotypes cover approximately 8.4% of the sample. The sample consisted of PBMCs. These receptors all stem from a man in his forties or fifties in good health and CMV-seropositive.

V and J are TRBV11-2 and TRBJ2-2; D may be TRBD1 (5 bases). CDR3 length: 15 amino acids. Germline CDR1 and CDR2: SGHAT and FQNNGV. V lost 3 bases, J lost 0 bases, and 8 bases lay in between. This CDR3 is CASSFRTTNTGELFF. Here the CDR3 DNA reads TGTGCCAGCAGCTTTAGGACAACGAACACCGGGGAGCTGTTTTTT.

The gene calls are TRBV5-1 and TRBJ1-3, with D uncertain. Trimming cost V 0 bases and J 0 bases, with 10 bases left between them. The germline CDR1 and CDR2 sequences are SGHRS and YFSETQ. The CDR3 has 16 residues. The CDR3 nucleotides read TGCGCCAGCAGCTTGGACGTACTTGGCTCTGGAAACACCATATATTTT. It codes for CASSLDVLGSGNTIYF.

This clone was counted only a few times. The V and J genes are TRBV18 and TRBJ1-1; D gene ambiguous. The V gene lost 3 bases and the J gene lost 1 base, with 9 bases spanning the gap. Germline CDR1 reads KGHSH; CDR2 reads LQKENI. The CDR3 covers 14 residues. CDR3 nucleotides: TGTGCCAGCTCACCGCTCCGAGAGAACACTGAAGCTTTCTTT. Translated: CASSPLRENTEAFF.

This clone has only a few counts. CDR3 sequence: CASRSTGVNTEAFF. CDR3 DNA sequence: TGTGCCAGCAGGTCGACAGGGGTGAACACTGAAGCTTTCTTT. The chain is built from TRBV6-6 and TRBJ1-1; 8 nucleotides line up with TRBD1. This CDR3 spans 14 amino acids. CDR1 and CDR2 from the germline V gene are MNHNY and SVGAGI (reference sequence). V dropped 6 bases and J dropped 0; count of bases not matched to a gene: 3.

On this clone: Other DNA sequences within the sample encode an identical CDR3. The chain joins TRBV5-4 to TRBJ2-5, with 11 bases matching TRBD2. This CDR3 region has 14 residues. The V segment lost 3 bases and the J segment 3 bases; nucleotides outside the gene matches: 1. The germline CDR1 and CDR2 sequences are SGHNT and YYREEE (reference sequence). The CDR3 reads CASSSGLAEETQYF. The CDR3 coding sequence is TGTGCCAGCAGCTCGGGACTAGCGGAAGAGACCCAGTACTTC.

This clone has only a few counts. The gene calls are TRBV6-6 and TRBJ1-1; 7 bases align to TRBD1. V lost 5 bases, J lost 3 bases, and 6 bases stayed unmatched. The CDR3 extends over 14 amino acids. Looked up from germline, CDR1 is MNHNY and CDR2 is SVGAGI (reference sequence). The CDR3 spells CASSIRQGHTEAFF. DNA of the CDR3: TGTGCCAGCAGTATTCGACAGGGACACACTGAAGCTTTCTTT.

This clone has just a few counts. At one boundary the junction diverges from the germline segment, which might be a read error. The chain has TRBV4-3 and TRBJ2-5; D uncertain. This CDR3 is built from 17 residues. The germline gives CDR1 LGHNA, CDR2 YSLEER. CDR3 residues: CASSKEVQIQYEETQYF. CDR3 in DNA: TGCGCCAGCAGCAAAGAAGTCCAGATACAATATGAAGAGACCCAGTACTTC.

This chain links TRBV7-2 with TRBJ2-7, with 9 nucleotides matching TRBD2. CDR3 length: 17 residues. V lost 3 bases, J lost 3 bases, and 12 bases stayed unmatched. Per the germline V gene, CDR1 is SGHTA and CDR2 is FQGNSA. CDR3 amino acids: CASSFLSEAGGHYEQYV. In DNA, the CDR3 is TGTGCCAGCAGCTTCCTTAGTGAAGCGGGGGGCCACTACGAGCAGTACGTC.

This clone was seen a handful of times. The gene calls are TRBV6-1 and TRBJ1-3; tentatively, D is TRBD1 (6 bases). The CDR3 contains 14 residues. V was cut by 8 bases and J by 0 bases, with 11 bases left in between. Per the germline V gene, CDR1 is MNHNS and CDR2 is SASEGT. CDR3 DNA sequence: TGTGCCAGCGGGAGGGGGTCCTCTGGAAACACCATATATTTT. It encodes CASGRGSSGNTIYF.